Following are 17 T cell receptor beta chains from one sample sequenced in a study of shared clonotypes between healthy human individuals. Naive CD8 populations comprised CD45RO-negative cells positively selected for CCR7, excluding terminally differentiated effector memory CD45RA+ cells. The method was immunoSEQ multiplex PCR; TCRdb's version includes in-frame clones alone and lacks a portion of them. The sample lists about 820,000 clones; 85% to 95% were seen once. Sequenced sample: naive CD8+ T cells sorted from blood. These TCRs come from a man younger than 40 in good health.

The rearrangement links TRBV2 to TRBJ1-1; the D gene is possibly TRBD1 (6 bases). The germline V gene encodes CDR1 SNHLY and CDR2 FYNNEI. Trimming pared 2 bases from V and 7 bases from J, leaving 14 bases between. The CDR3 contains 14 residues. CDR3 residues: CASSESPGEDEAFF. DNA of the CDR3: TGTGCCAGCAGTGAAAGTCCAGGGGAGGATGAAGCTTTCTTT.

This clone was seen a few times. The sample contains more than one DNA sequence encoding this CDR3. The chain joins TRBV28 to TRBJ2-7; no definite D call. The CDR3 is 11 amino acids. V was trimmed by 4 bases and J by 1 base, leaving 2 bases between them. Per the germline V gene, CDR1 is MDHEN and CDR2 is SYDVKM. In DNA form, the CDR3 reads TGTGCCAGCAGTTCGTCCTACGAGCAGTACTTC. It encodes CASSSSYEQYF.

The J gene is TRBJ2-5, the V gene TRBV10-3; 7 bases align to TRBD2. Per the germline V gene, CDR1 is ENHRY and CDR2 is SYGVKD. CDR3 size: 15 residues. Trimming took 3 bases from V and 4 from J; bases not matched to a gene: 8. The DNA of the CDR3 is TGTGCCATCAGTGATGAGGCGGGAGTAAGAGAGACCCAGTACTTC. Translating gives CAISDEAGVRETQYF.

The rearrangement joins TRBV30 to TRBJ2-3, with 13 bases identical to TRBD2. Looked up from germline, CDR1 is GTSNPN and CDR2 is SVGIG (reference sequence). This CDR3 contains 17 residues. Trimming at V came to 5 bases and at J to 1 base, leaving 9 bases not matched to a gene. This CDR3 reads CAWGLAGVGDGTDTQYF. CDR3 bases: TGTGCCTGGGGACTAGCGGGAGTCGGAGACGGCACAGATACGCAGTATTTT.

This chain uses TRBV7-8 with TRBJ1-5, with TRBD1 as a possible D gene (5 bases). The CDR3 contains 13 residues. V lost 8 bases and J 1 base, leaving 9 bases between the germline ends. Germline V gene sequence: CDR1 SGHVS, CDR2 FQNEAQ. The CDR3 here is CASRGGSNQPQHF. The CDR3 DNA reads TGTGCCAGCCGGGGGGGAAGCAATCAGCCCCAGCATTTT. Drawing the rest from reference TRBV7-8 and TRBJ1-5, the complete variable domain is GAGVSQSPRYKVAKRGQDVALRCDPISGHVSLFWYQQALGQGPEFLTYFQNEAQLDKSGLPSDRFFAERPEGSVSTLKIQRTQQEDSAVYLCASRGGSNQPQHFGDGTRLSIL.

This clone came up once. The chain has TRBV4-1 and TRBJ1-4; D gene ambiguous. The CDR3 spans 16 residues. The germline V and J ends were trimmed by 1 base and 8 bases, with 17 bases remaining between them. CDR1 MGHRA and CDR2 YSYEKL come from the germline V gene. CDR3 loop: CASSQGGIGGWEKLFF. The CDR3 DNA sequence: TGCGCCAGCAGCCAAGGCGGGATCGGAGGTTGGGAAAAACTGTTTTTT.

V gene TRBV4-1 combines with J gene TRBJ2-1; 14 bases map to TRBD2. The CDR3 runs to 16 residues. V shed 5 bases and J 4 bases; nucleotides not matched to a gene: 4. Looked up from germline, CDR1 is MGHRA and CDR2 is YSYEKL. CDR3: CASSTRLAGGYNEQFF. The CDR3 nucleotides read TGCGCCAGCAGCACCCGACTAGCGGGAGGGTACAATGAGCAGTTCTTC.

This chain joins TRBV7-3 and TRBJ2-3, with a possible D match to TRBD2 (6 bases). The CDR3 is 16 residues long. Trimming took 5 bases from V and 0 from J, leaving 15 bases between them. CDR1 SGHTA and CDR2 FQGTGA come from the germline V gene. DNA of the CDR3: TGTGCCAGCAGCCAAGGTAGCGGTTTTAGCACAGATACGCAGTATTTT. Encoded protein: CASSQGSGFSTDTQYF.

The chain carries TRBV7-9 and TRBJ1-5; the D is unclear. Deletions cut 5 bases from V and 6 bases from J, with 17 bases between. CDR1 is SEHNR and CDR2 is FQNEAQ in the germline V gene (reference sequence). The CDR3 covers 15 residues. The CDR3 is CASSPDGSEGQPQHF. In DNA, the CDR3 is TGTGCCAGCAGCCCGGACGGATCGGAAGGTCAGCCCCAGCATTTT.

The chain uses TRBV27 and TRBJ2-3; D is uncertain. Germline V CDR1 and CDR2: MNHEY, SMNVEV (reference sequence). There are 16 residues in the CDR3. With 6 bases removed from V and 3 bases from J, the gap between germline ends came to 19 bases. CDR3 nucleotides: TGTGCCAGCAGCCCCGCTGCCGGAGAGAGGACAGATACGCAGTATTTT. Translation gives CASSPAAGERTDTQYF.

The CDR3 loop reads CASSLEGMILEAFF. The CDR3 DNA reads as TGTGCCAGCAGCTTGGAGGGGATGATCCTTGAAGCTTTCTTT. This rearrangement joins TRBV5-5 to TRBJ1-1, with a possible D match to TRBD1 (5 bases). Trimming shortened V by 0 bases and J by 7 bases, and 13 bases separated the two germline ends. The CDR3 has 14 amino acids. CDR1 and CDR2 (germline): SGHKS, YYEKEE (reference sequence).

A single count supports this clone. The CDR3 coding sequence is TGTGCCAGCAGTTTGAGAGGGCTTAGGTTCGAGCAGTACTTC. Protein: CASSLRGLRFEQYF. The V and J genes are TRBV28 and TRBJ2-7; tentatively, D is TRBD2 (5 bases). V was cut by 3 bases and J by 6 bases, with 15 bases left in between. The germline CDR1 and CDR2 sequences are MDHEN and SYDVKM. The CDR3 has 14 amino acids.

This chain links TRBV18 with TRBJ2-2; D possibly uses TRBD1 or TRBD2 (5 bases each). The germline V gene encodes CDR1 KGHSH and CDR2 LQKENI. The CDR3 length is 21 residues. Between the trimmed V and J ends, which lost 4 bases and 3 bases, there was a span of 30 bases. CDR3 sequence reads: CASSLSGDGARNIPDTGELFF. The CDR3 DNA sequence: TGTGCCAGCTCACTCAGCGGCGACGGGGCACGGAACATACCCGACACCGGGGAGCTGTTTTTT.

This sequence joins TRBV7-9 and TRBJ1-2; no clear D. The V gene's germline CDR1 is SEHNR and CDR2 FQNEAQ (reference sequence). The V end was cut by 4 bases, the J end by 6 bases, with 21 bases between. This CDR3 spans 16 amino acids. The CDR3 loop reads CASSSPGRGPADGYTF. The CDR3 DNA reads TGTGCCAGCAGCTCTCCCGGTCGCGGACCTGCTGATGGCTACACCTTC. The complete variable domain, with remaining parts taken from reference TRBV7-9 and TRBJ1-2, reads DTGVSQNPRHKITKRGQNVTFRCDPISEHNRLYWYRQTLGQGPEFLTYFQNEAQLEKSRLLSDRFSAERPKGSFSTLEIQRTEQGDSAMYLCASSSPGRGPADGYTFGSGTRLTVV.

The CDR3 spells CASSVGIVTYNEQFF. CDR3 coding DNA: TGTGCCAGCAGCGTTGGGATAGTGACTTACAATGAGCAGTTCTTC. This chain uses TRBV9 with TRBJ2-1; no reliable D call. In germline, CDR1 is SGDLS, CDR2 YYNGEE. Trimming pared 2 bases from V and 4 bases from J, leaving 13 bases between. The CDR3 runs to 15 residues.

This chain's CDR3 is CASSLVWEGRQETQYF. CDR3 bases: TGTGCCAGCAGCTTAGTTTGGGAGGGTCGTCAAGAGACCCAGTACTTC. V usage is TRBV7-8 and J usage is TRBJ2-5; TRBD2 aligns across 7 bases. V lost 1 base and J lost 2; bases outside the gene matches: 7. The CDR3 totals 16 residues. Germline-derived CDR1 and CDR2 are SGHVS and FQNEAQ.

CDR3 DNA sequence: TGTGCCAGCAGTGAGCTCGGGGGCCAGCCCCAGCATTTT. It yields the protein CASSELGGQPQHF. The V and J genes are TRBV25-1 and TRBJ1-5, with D perhaps TRBD1 (6 bases). Trimming removed 3 bases at V and 7 bases at J, with 10 bases between. The V gene's germline CDR1 is MGHDK and CDR2 SYGVNS. This CDR3 has 13 amino acids.